The 14 T cell receptor beta chains in this list originate from one sample, sequenced in a study of blood T cells in healthy people across ages (dated by TCRdb to about 2015). The library was prepared using 5' RACE. Sequencing instrument: Illumina HiSeq 2500. The second PCR ran for about 7 to 11 cycles and used a J-beta primer mix along with a sample-barcoded 5' primer. TCRdb applied fastp at Q25 and MiXCR to the public reads, then kept only in-frame beta chains. Rows with a matching CDR3 protein are joined into one entry that keeps the most common DNA and genes. The sample table contains about 930,000 distinct CDR3 sequences; only one count was recorded for 25% to 30% of them. In total, the top ten clones hold about a tenth of the sample. These data also featured in a second study, about T cells of mothers and their children.

The specimen sequenced was blood. Every receptor here comes from a woman in her thirties or forties in good health.

Points on this clonotype: The CDR3 does not close with the conserved phenylalanine or tryptophan, likely indicating a read error. The rearrangement uses TRBV7-9 and TRBJ2-3; D not resolved. Germline CDR1 is SEHNR and CDR2 is FQNEAQ (reference sequence). This CDR3 region has 15 residues. Trimming removed 3 bases from V and 1 base from J, with 11 bases in between. CDR3 sequence: CASSFVTQRTDTQYL. CDR3 bases: TGTGCCAGCAGCTTTGTCACCCAGCGCACAGATACGCAGTATTTG.

This clonotype has a count of ten or more. The genes are TRBV20-1 and TRBJ2-1; D may match TRBD1 or TRBD2 (5 bases each). Trimming pared 2 bases from V and 2 bases from J, leaving 22 bases between. The CDR3 has 18 residues. CDR1 and CDR2 (germline): DFQATT, SNEGSKA (reference sequence). CDR3 DNA: TGCAGTGCTAGACCTAATCCCATGGGGGAACTGGCCTACAATGAGCAGTTCTTC. Its protein is CSARPNPMGELAYNEQFF.

The V and J genes are TRBV28 and TRBJ1-1, with a possible D match to TRBD1 (6 bases). The CDR3 contains 15 residues. Per germline, CDR1 MDHEN and CDR2 SYDVKM. Trimming pared 6 bases from V and 6 bases from J, leaving 20 bases between. CDR3 bases: TGTGCCAGCAGACGAAGGACAGAGCCAGACGCTGAAGCTTTCTTT. This translates into CASRRRTEPDAEAFF.

This clonotype was counted between two and nine times. This chain uses TRBV19 with TRBJ1-2; 9 bases map to TRBD1. Trimming removed 4 bases from V and 2 bases from J; junction bases left unmatched: 17. Germline V gene sequence: CDR1 LNHDA, CDR2 SQIVND (reference sequence). CDR3 length: 19 amino acids. DNA for the CDR3: TGTGCCAGTAGTAGCCGGGACAGGGCCGCGGCGAGGAGGAACTATGGCTACACCTTC. Translating it yields CASSSRDRAAARRNYGYTF.

The table lists this clonotype with many counts. The chain uses TRBV2 and TRBJ2-1; 7 bases map to TRBD1. From germline, CDR1 is SNHLY and CDR2 FYNNEI. The V and J ends lost 6 bases and 4 bases, in that order; junction bases with no gene match: 9. This CDR3 region has 15 residues. CDR3 DNA sequence: TGTGCCAGCAGACTGGCCGGGACAGTATACAATGAGCAGTTCTTC. Protein product: CASRLAGTVYNEQFF.

The chain recombines TRBV6-5 with TRBJ1-1; weak D call: TRBD1 (5 bases). The V end was cut by 1 base, the J end by 2 bases, with 11 bases between. Germline CDR1 reads MNHEY; CDR2 reads SVGAGI. The CDR3 sequence is 15 residues long. This chain's CDR3 is CASSYWGRANTEAFF. The CDR3 nucleotides are TGTGCCAGCAGTTACTGGGGCAGGGCTAACACTGAAGCTTTCTTT.

This clonotype was observed many times. The chain couples TRBV12-3 or TRBV12-4 to TRBJ2-3; 16 positions agree with TRBD2. The CDR3 totals 18 residues. Trimming cost V 1 base and J 5 bases; bases outside gene matches: 6. The CDR3 nucleotides read TGTGCCAGCAGTTTAGTCGGGACTAGCGGGGGGGATATAGATACGCAGTATTTT. This gives the protein CASSLVGTSGGDIDTQYF.

As for this clonotype: The junction does not match germline at one end; this may be a read error. The chain employs TRBV28 and TRBJ2-6; 11 bases line up with TRBD1. Germline assignment: CDR1 MDHEN and CDR2 SYDVKM. This CDR3 region has 15 residues. The CDR3 DNA sequence: TGTGCCACCGGACAGGGGGCAACTGGGACCAACGTCCTGACTTTC. Protein product: CATGQGATGTNVLTF.

This clonotype was seen a handful of times. The rearrangement joins TRBV12-3 or TRBV12-4 to TRBJ1-3, with unresolved D. V was shortened by 6 bases and J by 0 bases, with 12 bases between the two germline ends. CDR3 length: 15 residues. CDR3 bases: TGTGCCAGCAGACCCCAAGAAGCCTCTGGAAACACCATATATTTT. Translated: CASRPQEASGNTIYF.

This clonotype was counted ten times or more. Germline is not matched at one junction end, which may reflect a read error. The chain employs TRBV5-1 and TRBJ1-2; D perhaps matches TRBD1 (5 bases). The CDR3 contains 12 residues. Germline-derived CDR1 and CDR2 are SGHRS and YFSETQ. The CDR3 nucleotides read TGTGCCAGCAGCTTAGCAGGGAACGGCTACACCTTC. It codes for CASSLAGNGYTF. Combining the CDR3 with reference TRBV5-1 and TRBJ1-2 gives the whole variable domain KAGVTQTPRYLIKTRGQQVTLSCSPISGHRSVSWYQQTPGQGLQFLFEYFSETQRNKGNFPGRFSGRQFSNSRSEMNVSTLELGDSALYLCASSLAGNGYTFGSGTRLTVV.

This clonotype has just a few counts. V is TRBV28 and J is TRBJ1-2; D is undetermined. CDR3 length equals 11 residues. Germline V gives CDR1 MDHEN, CDR2 SYDVKM. The V and J ends lost 2 bases and 6 bases respectively, with 4 bases between them. CDR3 residues: CASSLAHGYTF. Here the CDR3 DNA reads TGTGCCAGCAGTTTAGCACATGGCTACACCTTC.

With regard to this clonotype: The germline gene is not matched at one end of the junction; a read error may be the cause. This sequence joins TRBV12-3 or TRBV12-4 and TRBJ1-4; 9 nucleotides agree with TRBD1. The length of the CDR3 is 15 residues. CDR3 in amino acids: CVSSSPGTGREKLFF. CDR3 nucleotide sequence: TGTGTCAGCAGTAGTCCCGGGACAGGGAGGGAAAAACTGTTTTTT.

This clonotype has at least ten counts. J is TRBJ1-6 and V is TRBV4-1; D is unclear. V shed 2 bases and J shed 15 bases, with 17 bases lying between them. Germline V gene sequence: CDR1 MGHRA, CDR2 YSYEKL. CDR3 length equals 14 residues. CDR3 sequence: CASSQRELGLNLHF. As DNA, the CDR3 is TGCGCCAGCAGCCAACGAGAACTGGGCTTGAACCTCCACTTT.

The chain recombines TRBV24-1 with TRBJ2-1; 8 nucleotides line up with TRBD1. Germline V gene sequence: CDR1 KGHDR, CDR2 SFDVKD. V lost 1 base to trimming and J lost 5 bases; unmatched junction nucleotides: 6. This CDR3 contains 16 residues. CDR3 sequence reads: CATSDFRQGTHNEQFF. DNA of the CDR3: TGTGCCACCAGTGATTTCCGACAGGGGACTCACAATGAGCAGTTCTTC.